This is a list of T cell receptor beta chains from one sample in a study of T cells in Graves' hyperthyroidism and ophthalmopathy. TCRdb independently ran MiXCR on the multiplex PCR reads; one entry per CDR3 protein. The data contain around 370,000 distinct CDR3 sequences, 18% of them seen just once; the ten biggest clones take up 35% to 45%. The sequenced material came from blood. Receptors originate from a young man with Graves' ophthalmopathy. Both conserved end residues are part of each CDR3. The D gene is left open where the match is weak. Size tells how often a clone was seen (once, few, many) or the class of an expanded clone, and some rows leave it out.

length: 16; V: TRBV11-2; size: many; J: TRBJ2-7; D: -; DNA: TGTGCCAGCAGCCTTACGGAGGAGGCAGTTCCGTACGAGCAGTACTTC; CDR3: CASSLTEEAVPYEQYF
length: 12; V: TRBV14; size: -; J: TRBJ2-1; D: -; DNA: TGTGCCAGCGGCCAGGGGATTCGGGAGCAGTTCTTC; CDR3: CASGQGIREQFF
length: 15; V: TRBV10-3; size: -; J: TRBJ2-7; D: TRBD1; DNA: TGTGCCATCAGTACGCGGGACAGGGGTCTGGTCGAGCAGTACTTC; CDR3: CAISTRDRGLVEQYF
length: 13; V: TRBV27; size: -; J: TRBJ2-1; D: TRBD1; DNA: TGTGCCAGCAGTGCCACAGGGGGCTATGAGCAGTTCTTC; CDR3: CASSATGGYEQFF
length: 13; V: TRBV29-1; size: -; J: TRBJ1-5; D: -; DNA: TGCAGCGGGGCCGGGGGGGAGGGTCAGCCCCAGCATTTT; CDR3: CSGAGGEGQPQHF
length: 15; V: TRBV18; size: many; J: TRBJ2-5; D: -; DNA: TGTGCCAGCTCACCACCTGCACAGAGCCAAGAGACCCAGTACTTC; CDR3: CASSPPAQSQETQYF
length: 14; V: TRBV6-1; size: many; J: TRBJ1-1; D: -; DNA: TGTGCCAGCAGTTATGAGGTGGGAAGCACTGAAGCTTTCTTT; CDR3: CASSYEVGSTEAFF
length: 15; V: TRBV6-1; size: -; J: TRBJ1-4; D: -; DNA: TGTGCCAGCAGTGAAGTGGGCGGGGCCCATGAAAAACTGTTTTTT; CDR3: CASSEVGGAHEKLFF
length: 14; V: TRBV24-1; size: many; J: TRBJ1-1; D: -; DNA: TGTGCCACCAGTGATTCCACAGGATCCACTGAAGCTTTCTTT; CDR3: CATSDSTGSTEAFF
length: 14; V: TRBV28; size: many; J: TRBJ2-7; D: -; DNA: TGTGCCAGCAGCTTAGTACAGGCTGCCTACGAGCAGTACTTC; CDR3: CASSLVQAAYEQYF
length: 15; V: TRBV6-1; size: few; J: TRBJ1-6; D: TRBD1; DNA: TGTGCCAGCAGTACGACAGGGGGCCAGGATTCACCCCTCCACTTT; CDR3: CASSTTGGQDSPLHF
length: 16; V: TRBV19; size: -; J: TRBJ1-1; D: TRBD1; DNA: TGTGCCAGTAGTATATCTCCGGGGACAGGGGACACTGAAGCTTTCTTT; CDR3: CASSISPGTGDTEAFF
length: 14; V: TRBV6-1; size: many; J: TRBJ2-1; D: TRBD2; DNA: TGTGCCAGCACGGGCGGGGGGGGAAACAATGAGCAGTTCTTC; CDR3: CASTGGGGNNEQFF
length: 14; V: TRBV6-1; size: many; J: TRBJ2-7; D: TRBD1; DNA: TGTGCCAGCAGCCGGGACAGGGGAGGCCACGAGCAGTACTTC; CDR3: CASSRDRGGHEQYF
length: 14; V: TRBV6-1; size: few; J: TRBJ2-3; D: -; DNA: TGTGCCAGCAGGGACGGTGCTAGCACAGATACGCAGTATTTT; CDR3: CASRDGASTDTQYF
length: 15; V: TRBV3-1; size: many; J: TRBJ2-7; D: TRBD2; DNA: TGTGCCAGCAGCCAAAGCCCACTAGCGGGGTTCGAGCAGTACTTC; CDR3: CASSQSPLAGFEQYF